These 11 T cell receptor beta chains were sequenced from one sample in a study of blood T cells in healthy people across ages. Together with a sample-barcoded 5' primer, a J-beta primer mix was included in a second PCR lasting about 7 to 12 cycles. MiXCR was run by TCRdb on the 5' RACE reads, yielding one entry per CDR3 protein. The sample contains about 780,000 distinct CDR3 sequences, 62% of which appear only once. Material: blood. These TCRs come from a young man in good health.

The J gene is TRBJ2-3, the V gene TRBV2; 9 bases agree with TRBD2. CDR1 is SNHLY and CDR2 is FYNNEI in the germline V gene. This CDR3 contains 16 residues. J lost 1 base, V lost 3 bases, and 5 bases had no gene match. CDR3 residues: CASSEGRGGGTDTQYF. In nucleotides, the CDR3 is TGTGCCAGCAGTGAGGGGCGGGGGGGCGGCACAGATACGCAGTATTTT.

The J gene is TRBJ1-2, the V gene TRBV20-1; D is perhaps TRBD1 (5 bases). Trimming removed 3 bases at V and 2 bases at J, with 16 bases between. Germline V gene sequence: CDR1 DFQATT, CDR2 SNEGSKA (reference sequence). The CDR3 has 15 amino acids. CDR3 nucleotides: TGCAGTGCTAGGGGAGACAGTAGTCGGAACTATGGCTACACCTTC. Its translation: CSARGDSSRNYGYTF.

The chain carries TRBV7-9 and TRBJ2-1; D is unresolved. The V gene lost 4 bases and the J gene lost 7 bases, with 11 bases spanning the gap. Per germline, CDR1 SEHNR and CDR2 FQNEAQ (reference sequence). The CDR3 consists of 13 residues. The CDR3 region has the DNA TGTGCCAGCAGCTACTTATCCCCTAATGAGCAGTTCTTC. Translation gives CASSYLSPNEQFF.

DNA of the CDR3: TGCGCCAGCAGCCAAGATGGGGGGGGGGCTCGAAACCAGTTCTTC. Amino acids: CASSQDGGGARNQFF. This chain connects TRBV4-3 to TRBJ2-1, with D perhaps matching TRBD2 (7 bases). Germline CDR1 and CDR2: LGHNA and YSLEER. Trimming shortened V by 0 bases and J by 13 bases, and 19 bases separated the two germline ends. This CDR3 spans 15 amino acids.

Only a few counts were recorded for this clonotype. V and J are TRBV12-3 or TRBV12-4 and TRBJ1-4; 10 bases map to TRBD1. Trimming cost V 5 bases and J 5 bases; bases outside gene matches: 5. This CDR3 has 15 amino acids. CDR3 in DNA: TGTGCCAGCAGTCCCTCGGACAGGGGGAATGAAAAACTGTTTTTT. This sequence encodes CASSPSDRGNEKLFF.

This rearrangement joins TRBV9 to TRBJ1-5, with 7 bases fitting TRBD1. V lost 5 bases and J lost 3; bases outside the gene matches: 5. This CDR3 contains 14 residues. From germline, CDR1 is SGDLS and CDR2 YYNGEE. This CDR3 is CASSRGTDNQPQHF. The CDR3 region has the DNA TGTGCCAGCAGTCGCGGGACAGACAATCAGCCCCAGCATTTT.

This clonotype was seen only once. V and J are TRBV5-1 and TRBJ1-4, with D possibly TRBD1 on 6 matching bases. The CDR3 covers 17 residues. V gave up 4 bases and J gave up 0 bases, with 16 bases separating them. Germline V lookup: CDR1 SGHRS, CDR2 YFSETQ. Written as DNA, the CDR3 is TGCGCCAGCAGCGCCGGACAGCCCGTCGCAACTAATGAAAAACTGTTTTTT. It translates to CASSAGQPVATNEKLFF.

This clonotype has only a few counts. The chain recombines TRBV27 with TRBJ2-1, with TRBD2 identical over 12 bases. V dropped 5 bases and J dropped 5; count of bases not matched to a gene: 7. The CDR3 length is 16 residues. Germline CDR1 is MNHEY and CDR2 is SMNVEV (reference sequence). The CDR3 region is CASSRGLAGFNNEQFF. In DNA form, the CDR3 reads TGTGCCAGCAGTCGAGGACTAGCGGGGTTCAACAATGAGCAGTTCTTC.

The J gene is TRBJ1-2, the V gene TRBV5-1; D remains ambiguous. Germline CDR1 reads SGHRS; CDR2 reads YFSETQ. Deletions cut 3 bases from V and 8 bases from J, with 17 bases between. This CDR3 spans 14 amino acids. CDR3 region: CASSYTGNPRGYTF. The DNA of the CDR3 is TGCGCCAGCAGCTATACCGGGAACCCTCGCGGCTACACCTTC.

CDR3 amino acids: CASSPRGVENSPLHF. The CDR3 coding sequence is TGCGCCAGCAGCCCGAGGGGGGTGGAGAATTCACCCCTCCACTTT. The chain carries TRBV5-1 and TRBJ1-6; TRBD1 is a possible D gene (6 bases). There are 15 residues in the CDR3. V was clipped by 4 bases and J by 7 bases, with 15 bases between them. Per germline, CDR1 SGHRS and CDR2 YFSETQ.

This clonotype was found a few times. Written as DNA, the CDR3 is TGTGCCAGCAGGGGTGGGGAAAAACTGTTTTTT. It specifies CASRGGEKLFF. This sequence joins TRBV6-5 and TRBJ1-4; D not certain. V was shortened by 6 bases and J by 8 bases, with 7 bases between the two germline ends. Germline CDR1 and CDR2: MNHEY and SVGAGI. The CDR3 extends over 11 amino acids.